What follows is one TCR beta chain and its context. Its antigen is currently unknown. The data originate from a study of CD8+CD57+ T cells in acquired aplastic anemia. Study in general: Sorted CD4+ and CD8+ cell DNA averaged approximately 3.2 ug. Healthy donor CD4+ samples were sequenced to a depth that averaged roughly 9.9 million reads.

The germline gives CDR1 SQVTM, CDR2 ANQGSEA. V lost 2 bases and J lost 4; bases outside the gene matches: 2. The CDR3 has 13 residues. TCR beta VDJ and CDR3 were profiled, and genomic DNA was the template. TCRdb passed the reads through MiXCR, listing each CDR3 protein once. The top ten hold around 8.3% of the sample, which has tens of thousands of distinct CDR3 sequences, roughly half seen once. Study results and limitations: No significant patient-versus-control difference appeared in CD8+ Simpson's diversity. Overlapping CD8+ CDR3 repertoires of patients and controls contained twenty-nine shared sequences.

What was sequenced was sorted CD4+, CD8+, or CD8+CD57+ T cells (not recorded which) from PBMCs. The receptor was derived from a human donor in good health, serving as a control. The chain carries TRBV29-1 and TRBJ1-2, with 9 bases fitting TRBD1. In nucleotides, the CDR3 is TGCAGCGTTGAAACAGGGGGCAGCTATGGCTACACCTTC. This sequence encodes CSVETGGSYGYTF.